The 7 T cell receptor beta chains below come from one sample, sequenced in a study of long-term antiretroviral therapy in people with HIV. Sequencing used immunoSEQ v3.0 at survey level. Libraries were prepared by immunoSEQ multiplex PCR; TCRdb keeps only in-frame clonotypes and omits some of them. The top ten hold roughly 9% of the sample, which has tens of thousands of clones, over 65% seen once. The sample in question was unsorted PBMCs, obtained about 5 years after starting antiretroviral therapy. The source of these receptors is a man in his forties or fifties with HIV.

This chain links TRBV10-3 with TRBJ1-2, with 9 positions matching TRBD1. Germline loops: CDR1 ENHRY, CDR2 SYGVKD. There are 14 residues in the CDR3. After removal of 4 bases from V and 7 bases from J, the junction contained 7 bases not matched to a gene. The CDR3 sequence: CAISAGTGFFGYTF. The CDR3 DNA is TGTGCCATCAGTGCCGGGACAGGGTTTTTTGGCTACACCTTC.

The CDR3: CASSAGTGSNQPQHF. The CDR3 DNA sequence: TGTGCCAGCAGCGCCGGGACAGGGTCTAATCAGCCCCAGCATTTT. J is TRBJ1-5 and V is TRBV2, with 9 bases lining up with TRBD1. The V segment lost 6 bases and the J segment 4 bases; nucleotides outside the gene matches: 7. CDR3 length equals 15 residues. Germline V gene sequence: CDR1 SNHLY, CDR2 FYNNEI.

The chain recombines TRBV9 with TRBJ2-1, with D possibly being TRBD1 (6 bases). This CDR3 spans 13 amino acids. The V end was cut by 4 bases, the J end by 2 bases, with 7 bases between. Germline lookup yields CDR1 SGDLS and CDR2 YYNGEE. CDR3: CASSRTAYNEQFF. Here the CDR3 DNA reads TGTGCCAGCAGCCGGACAGCCTACAATGAGCAGTTCTTC.

The rearrangement links TRBV7-8 to TRBJ2-1; D is perhaps TRBD2 (5 bases). V lost 8 bases, J lost 12 bases, and 20 bases lay in between. The CDR3 is 13 amino acids. Germline-derived CDR1 and CDR2 are SGHVS and FQNEAQ. The CDR3 coding sequence is TGTGCCAGCTGCCTTCGGAGCGGCCCTCGGCAGTTCTTC. Protein product: CASCLRSGPRQFF.

The chain employs TRBV5-1 and TRBJ1-2; D perhaps matches TRBD1 (5 bases). CDR3 length equals 13 residues. Germline V lookup: CDR1 SGHRS, CDR2 YFSETQ. V lost 1 base to trimming and J lost 4 bases, with 8 bases between them. The CDR3 sequence: CASSLSRVYGYTF. Written as DNA, the CDR3 is TGCGCCAGCAGCTTGTCCAGGGTCTATGGCTACACCTTC. Drawing the rest from reference TRBV5-1 and TRBJ1-2, the complete variable domain is KAGVTQTPRYLIKTRGQQVTLSCSPISGHRSVSWYQQTPGQGLQFLFEYFSETQRNKGNFPGRFSGRQFSNSRSEMNVSTLELGDSALYLCASSLSRVYGYTFGSGTRLTVV.

This chain joins TRBV5-1 and TRBJ2-2, with D possibly TRBD1 on 5 matching bases. V lost 4 bases and J lost 1, with 14 bases in between. The V gene's germline CDR1 is SGHRS and CDR2 YFSETQ. This CDR3 region has 16 residues. The CDR3 nucleotides are TGCGCCAGCAGCCCATTACCTCAGGGGAACACCGGGGAGCTGTTTTTT. This translates into CASSPLPQGNTGELFF.

V is TRBV30 and J is TRBJ2-7, with TRBD2 matching 7 bases. CDR1 is GTSNPN, CDR2 SVGIG, per germline (reference sequence). V shed 2 bases and J 2 bases; nucleotides not matched to a gene: 12. The CDR3 consists of 16 residues. CDR3 sequence reads: CAWSRRRAGLAYEQYF. Written as DNA, the CDR3 is TGTGCCTGGAGTCGGAGGAGAGCGGGACTGGCCTACGAGCAGTACTTC.